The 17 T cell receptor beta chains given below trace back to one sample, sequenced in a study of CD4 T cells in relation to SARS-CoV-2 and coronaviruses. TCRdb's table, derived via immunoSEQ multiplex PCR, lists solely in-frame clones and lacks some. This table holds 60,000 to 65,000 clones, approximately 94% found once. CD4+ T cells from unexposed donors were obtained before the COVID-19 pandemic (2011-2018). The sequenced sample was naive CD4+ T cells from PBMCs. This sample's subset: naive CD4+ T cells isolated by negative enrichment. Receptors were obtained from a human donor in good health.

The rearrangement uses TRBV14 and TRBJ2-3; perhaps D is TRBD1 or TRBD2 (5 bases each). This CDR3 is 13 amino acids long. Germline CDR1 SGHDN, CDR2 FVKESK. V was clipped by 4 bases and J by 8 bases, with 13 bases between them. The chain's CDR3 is CASSRIRGGTQYF. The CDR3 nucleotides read TGTGCCAGCAGCCGGATCCGGGGCGGTACGCAGTATTTT.

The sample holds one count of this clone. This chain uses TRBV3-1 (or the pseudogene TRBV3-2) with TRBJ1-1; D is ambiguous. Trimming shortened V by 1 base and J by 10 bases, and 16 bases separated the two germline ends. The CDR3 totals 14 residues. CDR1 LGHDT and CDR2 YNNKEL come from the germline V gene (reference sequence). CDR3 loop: CASSQVGPRMGAFF. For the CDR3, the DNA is TGTGCCAGCAGCCAAGTGGGTCCAAGAATGGGAGCTTTCTTT.

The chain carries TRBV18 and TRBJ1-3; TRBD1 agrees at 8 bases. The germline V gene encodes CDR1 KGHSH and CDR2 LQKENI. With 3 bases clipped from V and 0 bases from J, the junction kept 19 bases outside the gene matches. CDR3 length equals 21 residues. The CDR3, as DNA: TGTGCCAGCTCACCCCCTCAGTCTGGACAGGGCAAGCTTACCTCTGGAAACACCATATATTTT. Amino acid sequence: CASSPPQSGQGKLTSGNTIYF.

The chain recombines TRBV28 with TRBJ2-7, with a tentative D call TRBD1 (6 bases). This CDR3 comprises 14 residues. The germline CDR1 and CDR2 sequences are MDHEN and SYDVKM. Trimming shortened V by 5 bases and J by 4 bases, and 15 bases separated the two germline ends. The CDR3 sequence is CASSITGHPYEQYF. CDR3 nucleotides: TGTGCCAGCAGTATAACAGGGCACCCTTACGAGCAGTACTTC.

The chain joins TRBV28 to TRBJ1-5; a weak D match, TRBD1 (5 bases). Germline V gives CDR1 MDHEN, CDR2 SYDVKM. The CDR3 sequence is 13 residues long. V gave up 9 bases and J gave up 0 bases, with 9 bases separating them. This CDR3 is CASRTSSNQPQHF. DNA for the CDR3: TGTGCCAGTCGGACAAGTAGCAATCAGCCCCAGCATTTT.

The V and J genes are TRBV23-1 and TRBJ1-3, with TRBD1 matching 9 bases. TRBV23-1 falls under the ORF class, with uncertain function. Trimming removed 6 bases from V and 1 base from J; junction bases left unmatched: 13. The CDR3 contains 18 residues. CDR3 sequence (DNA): TGCGCCAGCAGCCAGACGGGACAGGGTACAGAATCTGGAAACACCATATATTTT. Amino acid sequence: CASSQTGQGTESGNTIYF.

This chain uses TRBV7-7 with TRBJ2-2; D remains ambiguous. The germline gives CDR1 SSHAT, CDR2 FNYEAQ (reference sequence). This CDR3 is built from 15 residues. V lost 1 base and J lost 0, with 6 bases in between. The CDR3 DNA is TGTGCCAGCAGCTTAGGTCTGGCGAACACCGGGGAGCTGTTTTTT. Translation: CASSLGLANTGELFF.

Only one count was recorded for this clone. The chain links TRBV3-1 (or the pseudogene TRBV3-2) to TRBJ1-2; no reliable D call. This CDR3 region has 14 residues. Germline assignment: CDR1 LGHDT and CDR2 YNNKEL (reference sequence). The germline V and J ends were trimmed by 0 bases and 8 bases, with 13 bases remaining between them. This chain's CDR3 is CASSQDTGYGGYTF. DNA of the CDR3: TGTGCCAGCAGCCAAGATACGGGGTACGGCGGCTACACCTTC.

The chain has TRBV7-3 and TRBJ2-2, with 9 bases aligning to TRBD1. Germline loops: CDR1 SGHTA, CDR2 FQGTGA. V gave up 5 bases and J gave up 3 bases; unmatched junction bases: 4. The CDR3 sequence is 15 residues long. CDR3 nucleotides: TGTGCCAGCAGCCAGAGGGACAGGGACACCGGGGAGCTGTTTTTT. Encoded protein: CASSQRDRDTGELFF.

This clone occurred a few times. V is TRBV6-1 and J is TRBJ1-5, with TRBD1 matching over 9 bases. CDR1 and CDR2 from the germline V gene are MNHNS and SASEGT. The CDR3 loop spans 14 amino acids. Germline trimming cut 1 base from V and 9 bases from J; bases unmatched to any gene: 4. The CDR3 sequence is CASSEGDRASPQHF. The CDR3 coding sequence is TGTGCCAGCAGTGAAGGGGACAGGGCTTCGCCCCAGCATTTT.

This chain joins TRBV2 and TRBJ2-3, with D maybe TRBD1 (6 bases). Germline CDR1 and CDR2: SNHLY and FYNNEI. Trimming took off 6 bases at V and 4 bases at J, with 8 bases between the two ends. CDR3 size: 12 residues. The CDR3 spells CASRTGSDTQYF. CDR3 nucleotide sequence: TGTGCCAGCAGAACAGGGTCAGATACGCAGTATTTT.

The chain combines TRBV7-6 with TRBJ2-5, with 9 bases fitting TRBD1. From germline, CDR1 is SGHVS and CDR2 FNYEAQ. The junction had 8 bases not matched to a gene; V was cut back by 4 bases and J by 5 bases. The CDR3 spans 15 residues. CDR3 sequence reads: CASSSTGGSGETQYF. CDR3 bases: TGTGCCAGCAGCTCAACAGGGGGCTCTGGGGAGACCCAGTACTTC.

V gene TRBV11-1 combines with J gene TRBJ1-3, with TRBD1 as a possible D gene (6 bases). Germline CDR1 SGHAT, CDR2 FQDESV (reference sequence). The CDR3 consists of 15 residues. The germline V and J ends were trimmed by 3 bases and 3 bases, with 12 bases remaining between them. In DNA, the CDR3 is TGTGCCAGCAGCTTGACCCTGACAGGTGGAAACACCATATATTTT. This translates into CASSLTLTGGNTIYF.

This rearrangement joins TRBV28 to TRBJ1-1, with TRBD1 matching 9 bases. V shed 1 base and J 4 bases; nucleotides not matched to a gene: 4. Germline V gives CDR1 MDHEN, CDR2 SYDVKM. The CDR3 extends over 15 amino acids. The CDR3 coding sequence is TGTGCCAGCAGTTTATCTGGGACAGGGCGCACTGAAGCTTTCTTT. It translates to CASSLSGTGRTEAFF. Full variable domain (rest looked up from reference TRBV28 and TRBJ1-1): DVKVTQSSRYLVKRTGEKVFLECVQDMDHENMFWYRQDPGLGLRLIYFSYDVKMKEKGDIPEGYSVSREKKERFSLILESASTNQTSMYLCASSLSGTGRTEAFFGQGTRLTVV.

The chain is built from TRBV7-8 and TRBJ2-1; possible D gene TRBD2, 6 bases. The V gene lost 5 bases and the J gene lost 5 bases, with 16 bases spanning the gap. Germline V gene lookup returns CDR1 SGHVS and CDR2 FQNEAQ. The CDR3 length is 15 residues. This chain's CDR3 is CASSKLASVNNEQFF. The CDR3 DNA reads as TGTGCCAGCAGCAAACTAGCTAGCGTAAACAATGAGCAGTTCTTC.

The CDR3 DNA sequence: TGTGCCAGTAGTATAATGGGCAATGAGCAGTTCTTC. Protein sequence: CASSIMGNEQFF. The chain carries TRBV19 and TRBJ2-1; no reliable D call. The CDR3 loop spans 12 amino acids. V was clipped by 2 bases and J by 6 bases, with 5 bases between them. Germline V gene data show CDR1 as LNHDA and CDR2 as SQIVND (reference sequence).

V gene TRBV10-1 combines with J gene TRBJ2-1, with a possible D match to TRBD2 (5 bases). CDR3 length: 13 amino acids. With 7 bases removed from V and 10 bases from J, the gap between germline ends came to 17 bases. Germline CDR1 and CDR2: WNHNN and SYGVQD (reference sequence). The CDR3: CASTNAVGGEQFF. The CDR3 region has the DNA TGCGCCAGCACAAACGCAGTGGGCGGGGAGCAGTTCTTC.